This T cell receptor (beta chain) was documented in a study of cytomegalovirus exposure and HLA in healthy donors. General study results and limits: The study reported that TCR beta sequences accurately predicted HLA-A and HLA-B alleles in most subjects. When a later analysis compared HLA-associated TCR beta chains with equally common others, the HLA-associated chains turned out to be more clonally expanded and to have lower generation probabilities. Analysis was carried out at a later point, and it linked a missense DCLRE1C variant to TCR beta V- and J-gene trimming. Previously analyzed data showed that most TCR beta V segments were productive at a frequency of about 87% or about 30%.

As to this clone: Its specificity is unknown.

Use of 60 Vbeta and 13 Jbeta primers characterized the PCR. Assay used: immunoSEQ multiplex PCR; TCRdb lists only in-frame clones, some missing. The table has roughly 83,000 clones, 65% to 75% seen once. This CDR3 comprises 12 residues. In germline, CDR1 is LNHDA, CDR2 SQIVND (reference sequence). V lost 5 bases and J lost 2, with 7 bases in between. Sample: PBMCs. The chain couples TRBV19 to TRBJ2-7; tentatively, D is TRBD1 (6 bases). The origin of this receptor is a man aged 55 to 70 in good health and CMV-seronegative. The CDR3 sequence is CASSGGPYEQYF. The CDR3 DNA follows: TGTGCCAGTAGTGGGGGCCCCTACGAGCAGTACTTC. Combining the CDR3 with reference TRBV19 and TRBJ2-7 gives the whole variable domain DGGITQSPKYLFRKEGQNVTLSCEQNLNHDAMYWYRQDPGQGLRLIYYSQIVNDFQKGDIAEGYSVSREKKESFPLTVTSAQKNPTAFYLCASSGGPYEQYFGPGTRLTVT.